This paragraph covers one T cell receptor beta chain sequence. Its antigen remains unknown. Sequencing was performed with immunoSEQ multiplex PCR; in TCRdb, only in-frame clones are kept and a portion is missing. The table shows tens of thousands of clones, with approximately 94% occurring only once. Trimming left V 3 bases short and J 6 bases short, with 17 bases between. Germline V lookup: CDR1 SGDLS, CDR2 YYNGEE. CDR3 length: 15 amino acids. The data derive from a study of graft-versus-host responses after intestinal transplantation. Study background: Isolated intestinal, liver-intestinal, or multivisceral transplants had been given to the recipients. All recipients got anti-thymocyte globulin induction, then tacrolimus and steroids for 2 to 4 years.

Study-wide points: GvH clones detected in recipient marrow included some appearing first in ileum or blood. There was an association between peak levels of circulating GvH clones and early post-transplant HvG declines.

This receptor was taken from a human donor who was the organ donor for an intestinal transplant. The source was unstimulated CD4+ T cells sorted from spleen or lymph node cells, collected before transplant. The chain joins TRBV9 to TRBJ2-3, with TRBD2 as a possible D gene (7 bases). The CDR3 sequence: CASSEAGRGTDTQYF. The CDR3 nucleotides are TGTGCCAGCAGCGAGGCTGGGAGGGGGACGGATACGCAGTATTTT.